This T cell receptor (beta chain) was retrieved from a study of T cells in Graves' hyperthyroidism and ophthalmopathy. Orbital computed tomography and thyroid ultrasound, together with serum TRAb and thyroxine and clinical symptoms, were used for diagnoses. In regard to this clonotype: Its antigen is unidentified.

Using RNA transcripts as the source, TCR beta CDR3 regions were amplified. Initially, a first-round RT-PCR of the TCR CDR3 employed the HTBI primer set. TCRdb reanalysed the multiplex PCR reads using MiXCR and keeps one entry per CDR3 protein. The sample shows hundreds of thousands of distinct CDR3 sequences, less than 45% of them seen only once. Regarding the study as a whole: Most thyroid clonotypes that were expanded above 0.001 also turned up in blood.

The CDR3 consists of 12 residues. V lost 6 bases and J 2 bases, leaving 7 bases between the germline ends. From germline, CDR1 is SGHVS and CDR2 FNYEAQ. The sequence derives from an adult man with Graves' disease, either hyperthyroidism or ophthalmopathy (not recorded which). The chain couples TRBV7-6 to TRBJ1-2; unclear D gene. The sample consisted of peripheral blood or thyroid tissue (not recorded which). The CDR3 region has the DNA TGTGCCAGCAGGGGTTGGAACTATGGCTACACCTTC. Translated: CASRGWNYGYTF.